Listed here are 7 T cell receptor beta chains from one sample, sequenced in a study of T cell responses to AZD1222 COVID-19 vaccine. TCRdb's table, derived via immunoSEQ multiplex PCR, lists solely in-frame clones and lacks some. Among 130,000 or so clones listed, just over 90% were seen once. Specimen: peripheral blood, collected 28 days after the second AZD1222 dose. These receptors were collected from an adult who received the AZD1222 COVID-19 vaccine.

CDR3 loop: CASSLSGRDHTQYF. The DNA for the CDR3 is TGTGCCAGCAGCTTAAGCGGGAGGGATCATACGCAGTATTTT. The V call is TRBV7-3, the J call TRBJ2-3; 9 nucleotides match TRBD2. The CDR3 runs 14 residues. Germline CDR1 reads SGHTA; CDR2 reads FQGTGA. Trimming cost V 1 base and J 7 bases; bases outside gene matches: 3. Looking up the rest from reference TRBV7-3 and TRBJ2-3 gives the full variable domain: GAGVSQTPSNKVTEKGKYVELRCDPISGHTALYWYRQSLGQGPEFLIYFQGTGAADDSGLPNDRFFAVRPEGSVSTLKIQRTERGDSAVYLCASSLSGRDHTQYFGPGTRLTVL.

This clone appeared once. The gene calls are TRBV11-1 and TRBJ1-1; D ambiguous. This CDR3 has 13 amino acids. The germline CDR1 and CDR2 sequences are SGHAT and FQDESV (reference sequence). V was cut by 7 bases and J by 1 base, with 10 bases left in between. CDR3 sequence: CASTIQANTEAFF. CDR3 bases: TGTGCCAGCACCATCCAGGCGAACACTGAAGCTTTCTTT.

This clone was found once. The rearrangement links TRBV6-1 to TRBJ2-5, with 8 bases lining up with TRBD2. The V segment lost 4 bases and the J segment 5 bases; nucleotides outside the gene matches: 12. There are 16 residues in the CDR3. The germline CDR1 and CDR2 sequences are MNHNS and SASEGT. In DNA form, the CDR3 reads TGTGCCAGCAGTGGCTCGGTGCGGGGGGCCTGGGAGACCCAGTACTTC. This codes for CASSGSVRGAWETQYF.

Note on this clone: Sequence at one end of the junction differs from germline and may be a read error. This rearrangement joins TRBV6-1 to TRBJ2-5; 7 bases map to TRBD1. The length of the CDR3 is 14 residues. CDR1 is MNHNS, CDR2 SASEGT, per germline. The CDR3 nucleotides are TGTGCCAGCAGCGAAGGGACAGACCAAGAGACCCAGTACTTC. Translating it yields CASSEGTDQETQYF.

This clone was observed once. CDR3 sequence reads: CAWSPTWNTEAFF. Written as DNA, the CDR3 is TGTGCCTGGAGTCCAACGTGGAACACTGAAGCTTTCTTT. The chain couples TRBV30 to TRBJ1-1; D unresolved. The length of the CDR3 is 13 residues. V was trimmed by 2 bases and J by 1 base, leaving 8 bases between them. Germline V gene data show CDR1 as GTSNPN and CDR2 as SVGIG (reference sequence).

V is TRBV6-6 and J is TRBJ1-5, with D maybe TRBD1 (6 bases). Trimming stripped 3 bases from V and 10 bases from J, with 16 bases between. This CDR3 contains 14 residues. Germline lookup yields CDR1 MNHNY and CDR2 SVGAGI (reference sequence). The CDR3 bases are TGTGCCAGCAGTTATACGGGGACACTCCCCCCCCAGCATTTT. Protein sequence: CASSYTGTLPPQHF.

This clone occurred once. This chain links TRBV11-3 with TRBJ2-3; D is unresolved. V gave up 0 bases and J gave up 4 bases, with 11 bases separating them. This CDR3 comprises 15 residues. CDR1 and CDR2 (germline): SGHNT, YENEEA. The CDR3 region is CASSLDSKRADTQYF. The CDR3 DNA sequence: TGTGCCAGCAGCTTAGACTCAAAACGGGCAGATACGCAGTATTTT.